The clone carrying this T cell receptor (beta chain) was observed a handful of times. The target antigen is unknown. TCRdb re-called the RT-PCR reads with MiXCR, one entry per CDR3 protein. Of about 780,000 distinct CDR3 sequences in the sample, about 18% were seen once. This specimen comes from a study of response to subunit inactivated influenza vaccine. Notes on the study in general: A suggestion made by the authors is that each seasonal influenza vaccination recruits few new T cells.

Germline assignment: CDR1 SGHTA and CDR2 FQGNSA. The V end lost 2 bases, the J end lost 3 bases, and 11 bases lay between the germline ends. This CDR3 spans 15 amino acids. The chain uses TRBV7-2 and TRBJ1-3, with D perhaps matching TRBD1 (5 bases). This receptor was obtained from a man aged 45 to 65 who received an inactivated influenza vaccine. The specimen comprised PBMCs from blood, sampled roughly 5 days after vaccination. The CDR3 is CASSLKGAGGNTIYF. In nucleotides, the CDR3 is TGTGCCAGCAGCTTAAAAGGGGCAGGTGGAAACACCATATATTTT.